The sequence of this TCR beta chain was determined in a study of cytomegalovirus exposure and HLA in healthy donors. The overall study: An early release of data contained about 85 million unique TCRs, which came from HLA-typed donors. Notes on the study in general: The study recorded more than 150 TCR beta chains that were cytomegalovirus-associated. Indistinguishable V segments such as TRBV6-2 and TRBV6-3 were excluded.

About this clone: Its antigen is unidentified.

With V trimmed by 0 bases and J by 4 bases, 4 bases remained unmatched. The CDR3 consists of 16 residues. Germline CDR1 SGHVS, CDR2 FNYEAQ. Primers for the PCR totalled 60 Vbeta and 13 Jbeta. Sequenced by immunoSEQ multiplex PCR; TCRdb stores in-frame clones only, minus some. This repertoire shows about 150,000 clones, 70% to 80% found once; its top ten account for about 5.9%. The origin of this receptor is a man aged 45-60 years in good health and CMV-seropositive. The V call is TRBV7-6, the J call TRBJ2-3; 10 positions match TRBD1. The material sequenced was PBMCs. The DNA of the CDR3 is TGTGCCAGCAGCTTAGCTGCGACAGGGGGCGCAGATACGCAGTATTTT. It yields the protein CASSLAATGGADTQYF.